Each of the 20 T cell receptor beta chains below was sequenced from the same sample in a study of T cells in Graves' hyperthyroidism and ophthalmopathy. Amplification yielded TCR beta CDR3 regions, with RNA transcripts as the source. Carried out on the TCR CDR3, a first-round RT-PCR used the HTBI primer set. TCRdb reprocessed the multiplex PCR reads via MiXCR and lists one record per CDR3 protein. The table shows hundreds of thousands of distinct CDR3 sequences, with under 20% occurring only once. The sample consisted of blood. The receptors were gathered from a woman between 18 and 29 years old with Graves' ophthalmopathy.

Notes on this clonotype: This may be a read error: a much more frequent sequence differs by one nucleotide. This chain connects TRBV18 to TRBJ1-1; D is perhaps TRBD1 (6 bases). The CDR3 consists of 14 residues. Looked up from germline, CDR1 is KGHSH and CDR2 is LQKENI. In nucleotides, the CDR3 is TGTGCCAGCTCACCACGGGGGCTGGACACTGGAGCTTTCTTT. It codes for CASSPRGLDTGAFF.

CDR3 nucleotides: TGTGCCAGCTCACGAACGGCTCCAACGGGGGGGGATCCCTACAATGAGCAGTTCTTC. Protein product: CASSRTAPTGGDPYNEQFF. The V gene is TRBV18, the J gene TRBJ2-1; TRBD2 matches 8 bases. The V and J ends lost 4 bases and 2 bases, in that order; junction bases with no gene match: 16. The length of the CDR3 is 19 residues. Germline CDR1 KGHSH, CDR2 LQKENI.

This clonotype was seen only a few times. The V gene is TRBV28, the J gene TRBJ1-5, with D perhaps TRBD1 (5 bases). Germline-derived CDR1 and CDR2 are MDHEN and SYDVKM. CDR3 length: 15 residues. V dropped 2 bases and J dropped 0 bases, with 8 bases sitting between them. CDR3 in amino acids: CASSLRGSSNQPQHF. CDR3 nucleotides: TGTGCCAGCAGTTTACGGGGCAGTAGCAATCAGCCCCAGCATTTT.

This clonotype has at least ten counts. V gene TRBV6-2 or TRBV6-3 combines with J gene TRBJ2-3, with TRBD2 matching over 8 bases. V was pared by 4 bases and J by 3 bases, with 9 bases of the junction left unmatched. Germline V CDR1 and CDR2: MNHEY, SVGEGT. CDR3 length: 16 amino acids. CDR3 protein: CASSSRLALGTDTQYF. The CDR3 nucleotides read TGTGCCAGCAGTTCCCGACTAGCGCTTGGTACAGATACGCAGTATTTT.

This clonotype was detected many times. V is TRBV5-6 and J is TRBJ1-2; 7 nucleotides line up with TRBD1. The J segment lost 8 bases and the V segment lost 4 bases, leaving 5 bases of the junction unmatched. CDR1 and CDR2 (germline): SGHDT, YYEEEE. The CDR3 consists of 12 residues. This CDR3 is CASSPTGKGYTF. Here the CDR3 DNA reads TGTGCCAGCAGCCCGACAGGGAAAGGCTACACCTTC.

This clonotype was observed a handful of times. V and J are TRBV12-5 and TRBJ1-5; 9 bases fit TRBD1. Germline V CDR1 and CDR2: LGHNT, FRNRAP. The CDR3 extends over 13 amino acids. The V and J ends lost 8 bases and 5 bases, in that order; junction bases with no gene match: 4. For the CDR3, the DNA is TGTGCTAGTACAGGGGGCAGGGATCAGCCCCAGCATTTT. Translated: CASTGGRDQPQHF.

This clonotype was picked up a small number of times. The rearrangement joins TRBV7-9 to TRBJ2-2; 7 bases line up with TRBD1. Germline assignment: CDR1 SEHNR and CDR2 FQNEAQ (reference sequence). The CDR3 loop spans 19 amino acids. V gave up 4 bases and J gave up 0 bases; unmatched junction bases: 14. In DNA form, the CDR3 reads TGTGCCAGCAGCTCGCCCCTCGGCAGGGGGACGGCGAACACCGGGGAGCTGTTTTTT. Amino acids: CASSSPLGRGTANTGELFF.

This clonotype was seen a few times. V is TRBV28 and J is TRBJ2-1, with 10 positions matching TRBD1. The CDR3 loop spans 15 amino acids. Germline V gives CDR1 MDHEN, CDR2 SYDVKM. Trimming cost V 3 bases and J 8 bases; bases outside gene matches: 7. As DNA, the CDR3 is TGTGCCAGCAGTTTGTACGGACAGGGGGAGGATGAGCAGTTCTTC. Amino acids: CASSLYGQGEDEQFF.

This chain links TRBV28 with TRBJ1-4; 12 nucleotides match TRBD1. CDR1 and CDR2 (germline): MDHEN, SYDVKM. Trimming cost V 5 bases and J 12 bases; bases outside gene matches: 10. This CDR3 spans 15 amino acids. The chain's CDR3 is CASSGSGTGGRELFF. CDR3 DNA sequence: TGTGCCAGCAGTGGGAGCGGGACAGGGGGCAGGGAACTGTTTTTT.

The rearrangement joins TRBV4-1 to TRBJ1-5; D gene uncertain. In germline, CDR1 is MGHRA, CDR2 YSYEKL. The CDR3 is 16 residues long. Trimming removed 1 base at V and 1 base at J, with 11 bases between. The CDR3 region is CASSQVSGESNQPQHF. CDR3 nucleotides: TGCGCCAGCAGCCAAGTTTCTGGGGAAAGCAATCAGCCCCAGCATTTT.

The chain combines TRBV7-3 with TRBJ2-5, with TRBD2 identical over 11 bases. Germline assignment: CDR1 SGHTA and CDR2 FQGTGA. With V trimmed by 6 bases and J by 2 bases, 5 bases remained unmatched. This CDR3 spans 15 amino acids. The CDR3: CASRKLAGEQETQYF. CDR3 DNA sequence: TGTGCCAGCAGAAAACTAGCGGGAGAACAAGAGACCCAGTACTTC.

The chain couples TRBV6-2 or TRBV6-3 to TRBJ2-2; D is ambiguous. V lost 7 bases, J lost 13 bases, and 4 bases lay in between. Germline V gene lookup returns CDR1 MNHEY and CDR2 SVGEGT. This CDR3 is built from 8 residues. This CDR3 is CASNRLFF. The CDR3 nucleotides read TGTGCCAGCAACAGGCTGTTTTTT.

In this sample, this clonotype turned up many times. This rearrangement joins TRBV7-3 to TRBJ1-1; TRBD1 matches 7 bases. J gave up 4 bases and V 5 bases, and 7 bases lay outside the gene matches. Germline V CDR1 and CDR2: SGHTA, FQGTGA. This CDR3 spans 14 amino acids. CDR3 in amino acids: CASSPGAGGTEAFF. CDR3 in DNA: TGTGCCAGCAGCCCTGGTGCAGGGGGCACTGAAGCTTTCTTT.

V usage is TRBV19 and J usage is TRBJ1-2; D gene unclear. Deletions cut 3 bases from V and 6 bases from J, with 11 bases between. The CDR3 length is 13 residues. Germline V CDR1 and CDR2: LNHDA, SQIVND (reference sequence). DNA for the CDR3: TGTGCCAGTAGTATGGGATTGGGCGATGGCTACACCTTC. Translated: CASSMGLGDGYTF.

V usage is TRBV6-1 and J usage is TRBJ2-3, with D possibly being TRBD1 (5 bases). There are 13 residues in the CDR3. The germline gives CDR1 MNHNS, CDR2 SASEGT. Trimming stripped 10 bases from V and 4 bases from J, with 15 bases between. CDR3 region: CATSAGWADTQYF. The DNA of the CDR3 is TGTGCCACTTCGGCAGGGTGGGCAGATACGCAGTATTTT.

This clonotype was recorded a few times. This rearrangement joins TRBV20-1 to TRBJ1-2; D remains unclear. The ends were cut back, 3 bases at V and 8 bases at J, with 13 bases in the middle. The germline gives CDR1 DFQATT, CDR2 SNEGSKA (reference sequence). The CDR3 totals 12 residues. The CDR3: CSASSSLAGYTF. The CDR3 region has the DNA TGCAGTGCTAGTTCAAGTCTTGCAGGCTACACCTTC.

As to this clonotype: One end of the junction does not line up with germline, which may come from a read error. The chain carries TRBV10-3 and TRBJ2-3; TRBD1 matches 7 bases. The length of the CDR3 is 14 residues. Per germline, CDR1 ENHRY and CDR2 SYGVKD. The CDR3: CASSEGQGDDTQYF. CDR3 sequence (DNA): TGTGCCAGCAGTGAGGGGCAGGGGGACGATACGCAGTATTTT.

The rearrangement uses TRBV9 and TRBJ2-5; 9 bases line up with TRBD1. Looked up from germline, CDR1 is SGDLS and CDR2 is YYNGEE. The CDR3 has 16 amino acids. J was trimmed by 4 bases and V by 3 bases; bases with no gene match: 10. The CDR3: CASSATGTGIAETQYF. CDR3 DNA sequence: TGTGCCAGCAGCGCGACCGGGACAGGGATCGCAGAGACCCAGTACTTC.

The chain joins TRBV30 to TRBJ2-5, with 13 positions matching TRBD2. The CDR3 spans 14 residues. CDR1 GTSNPN and CDR2 SVGIG come from the germline V gene (reference sequence). J lost 2 bases, V lost 5 bases, and 2 bases had no gene match. CDR3 nucleotide sequence: TGTGCCTGGGGACTAGCGGGAGAACAAGAGACCCAGTACTTC. This sequence encodes CAWGLAGEQETQYF.

This clonotype was seen ten or more times. This chain uses TRBV7-3 with TRBJ2-1, with 12 nucleotides matching TRBD2. J gave up 0 bases and V 5 bases, and 8 bases lay outside the gene matches. The length of the CDR3 is 18 residues. Germline values: CDR1 SGHTA, CDR2 FQGTGA. The CDR3 coding sequence is TGTGCCAGCAGCCCCGGGACTAGCGGGCCACGCTCCTACAATGAGCAGTTCTTC. Amino acid sequence: CASSPGTSGPRSYNEQFF.